What follows are 2 T cell receptor beta chains derived from one specimen sequenced in a study of blood T cell repertoires in COVID-19 (TCRdb year 2020). Library construction relied on the immunoSEQ multiplex PCR assay. TCRdb mirrors the immuneACCESS table, restricted to in-frame sequences. Some clones are absent from its copies; in checked studies, under half trace to an unresolved V gene, and the reason for the others is unknown. The sample contains roughly 220,000 clones, roughly 84% of them found a single time. The ten most abundant clones make up approximately 5.1% of the sample. Sequencing was performed on peripheral blood. Receptors were obtained from a woman aged 55-70 years who had recovered from COVID-19.

This rearrangement joins TRBV6-1 to TRBJ1-2, with D hard to call. CDR3 length: 12 amino acids. With 3 bases removed from V and 12 bases from J, the gap between germline ends came to 14 bases. Germline CDR1 is MNHNS and CDR2 is SASEGT. The CDR3 sequence is CASSDHPGRHTF. CDR3 in DNA: TGTGCCAGCAGTGATCACCCCGGGAGGCACACCTTC.

The chain carries TRBV12-5 and TRBJ1-1, with 7 positions matching TRBD1. There are 13 residues in the CDR3. Germline V gives CDR1 LGHNT, CDR2 FRNRAP. V lost 2 bases to trimming and J lost 7 bases; unmatched junction nucleotides: 4. The DNA of the CDR3 is TGTGCTAGTGGTTTGCGACAGGGAAATGAAGCTTTCTTT. It specifies CASGLRQGNEAFF. Filled out from reference TRBV12-5 and TRBJ1-1, the complete variable domain reads DARVTQTPRHKVTEMGQEVTMRCQPILGHNTVFWYRQTMMQGLELLAYFRNRAPLDDSGMPKDRFSAEMPDATLATLKIQPSEPRDSAVYFCASGLRQGNEAFFGQGTRLTVV.